The T cell receptor (beta chain) under discussion was sequenced for a study of technical replicates of blood from a handful of donors (TCRdb year 2017). Comment on this clone: The clone's antigen remains unknown. Per-base qualities were not stored, and no clone one base away is much larger.

Libraries came from the immunoSEQ multiplex PCR assay. TCRdb took over this immuneACCESS table, retaining in-frame rearrangements with V and J assigned. Such tables are incomplete; in checked studies, under half of the missing clones stem from an unresolved V gene, and the remainder is unexplained. The sample table lists about 95,000 clones, 95% of them with a count of one. The leading ten clones occupy about 0.35% of the sample. V is cut by 5 bases and J by 0 bases, and the space between the germline ends is 17 bases. Counted from cysteine to phenylalanine, this CDR3 has 17 amino acids. Only the CDR3 region is kept as DNA, spanning 51 bases read in frame from base 1. Sequences MDHEN (CDR1) and SYDVKM (CDR2) are obtained from the germline V gene.

Recombination connected TRBV28 to TRBJ1-5; TRBD1 could be the D gene, as 5 bases match. This TCR was recovered from a human donor in good health. Sequenced sample: T cells isolated from PBMCs. The encoded CDR3 is CASSPHMGGASNQPQHF. The nucleotides read TGTGCCAGCAGTCCCCATATGGGAGGGGCTAGCAATCAGCCCCAGCATTTT.